The entry below describes one T cell receptor (beta chain). The V and J ends lost 5 bases and 3 bases, in that order; junction bases with no gene match: 6. The germline CDR1 and CDR2 sequences are SGHRS and YFSETQ. This CDR3 region has 14 residues. Clones were read by immunoSEQ multiplex PCR, and TCRdb kept only the in-frame ones, dropping some. Of about 76,000 clones listed, roughly four fifths are singletons. The entry originates in a study of blood T cell repertoires in COVID-19. Turning to the study itself: Samples of COVID-19 (acute and convalescent) were obtained from the United States, Italy and Spain.

The clonotype originates from a human donor in a cohort sampled during active COVID-19. The specimen sequenced was peripheral blood. The J gene is TRBJ2-3, the V gene TRBV5-1; 7 nucleotides agree with TRBD2. In DNA, the CDR3 is TGCGCCAGCAGTAGCGGGTGGTTTACAGATACGCAGTATTTT. Its translation: CASSSGWFTDTQYF.